This T cell receptor beta chain was sequenced during a study of Graves' ophthalmopathy and Graves' hyperthyroidism (dated by TCRdb to about 2018). Some background on the complete study: Hyperthyroidism was defined as stable when no progression to ophthalmopathy occurred within 18 months of follow-up. TCR beta repertoire signatures were used to distinguish Graves' ophthalmopathy from Graves' hyperthyroidism and to predict progression to ophthalmopathy. In total, 120 to 150 blood samples were TCR-sequenced: some 40 ophthalmopathy, under 85 hyperthyroidism and some 17 hyperthyroidism-to-ophthalmopathy patients. To explore V-J signatures distinguishing ophthalmopathy from hyperthyroidism, a discovery set of 100 patients (about 44 ophthalmopathy, over 55 stable hyperthyroidism) was enrolled. An independent validation cohort comprised some 18 hyperthyroidism patients and some 16 patients who later progressed from hyperthyroidism to ophthalmopathy. In more than five hyperthyroidism patients, the T-cell repertoires found in thyroid tissue were compared with those found in blood. After sampling, hyperthyroidism patients received methimazole starting at 30 mg daily, and ophthalmopathy patients received high-dose intravenous methylprednisolone. What the authors observed across the whole study: In cross-validation, the 13-signature model distinguished ophthalmopathy from stable hyperthyroidism with approximately 90% sensitivity and 81% to 82% specificity, while in the test set the corresponding values were roughly 80% and 75%. Most expanded thyroid clonotypes with frequency above 0.001 were also detected in blood, suggesting blood repertoires may reflect the thyroid immune response. In validation, the model predicted ophthalmopathy progression with more than 55% sensitivity and around 72% specificity; 12 predicted patients were CT-confirmed with GO in a median of roughly 6.8 months. No statistical method was used to predetermine the sample size, and group allocation was not hidden from the investigators.

Comment on this clonotype: No cognate antigen has been identified for it. No much larger clone exists at a distance of one base, and base qualities are not known.

For repertoire sequencing, the TCR beta CDR3 regions were amplified from RNA transcripts. The first round was an RT-PCR using HTBI primers with the Qiagen OneStep RT-PCR kit, and this first round was followed by a second-round multiplex PCR, then size selection and purification. Libraries were sequenced paired-end with 100 bp reads on an Illumina HiSeq2000. The study's processing was this. Reads were processed with SOAPnuke, discarding reads with adapters, uncalled bases, mean Phred below 15, or no exact constant-primer or identifier match. COPE v1.2.5 was used to merge high-quality paired reads. Each unique nucleotide sequence was treated as a clonotype, and MiTCR v1.1 was used to align the clonotypes to the IMGT TRB V, D and J references. Analysis was restricted to V-J combinations with a frequency above 0.0001, which covered roughly 99% of repertoires. For each V-J combination, a TCR clonal expansion and chaos score was defined as F50 clonal expansion divided by the chaos observed in the TCRdist matrix. Welch's t-statistics and random forest were used to narrow the features down to around 13 V-J combinations, which were then fed into a naive Bayes classifier. The Morisita-Horn index was used to measure how similar the thyroid and blood repertoires were. TCRdb trimmed the raw reads at Q25, called clones with MiXCR and kept productive beta chains. Every entry covers one CDR3 protein and lists the most common genes and DNA from its rows. What appears here as the V and J calls and clone size reflects TCRdb's work, not the paper's. The sample table holds more than 1,000,000 distinct CDR3 sequences, of which about two fifths were seen once. Roughly 11% of the sample rests with the top ten.

Per the germline V gene, MNHEY is the CDR1 and SVGAGI is the CDR2. V gives up 6 bases and J gives up 10 bases, and the segment between their germline ends measures 15 bases. Including cysteine and phenylalanine, the CDR3 has 13 amino acids. Just the 39-base CDR3 DNA is kept, in frame starting at base 1. Patients with hyperthyroidism were aged 18 to 65 years, had been newly diagnosed, and had a disease duration of less than 2 months. Patients with other autoimmune diseases, uncontrolled infections, pregnancy or lactation were excluded from the study. Diagnosis relied on clinical symptoms, serum thyroxine, TRAb, thyroid ultrasound and orbital computed tomography. Trizol reagent was used to extract the total RNA, and its quality was then checked on an Agilent 2100 Bioanalyzer.

The chain joins TRBV6-5 to TRBJ1-4; no D gene call is confident. The sample taken for sequencing was peripheral blood or thyroid tissue (not recorded which). This TCR derives from an adult man with Graves' hyperthyroidism. The base sequence is TGTGCCAGCAGCCTAAAACCGGAGGGAAAACTGTTTTTT. Translation gives CASSLKPEGKLFF.